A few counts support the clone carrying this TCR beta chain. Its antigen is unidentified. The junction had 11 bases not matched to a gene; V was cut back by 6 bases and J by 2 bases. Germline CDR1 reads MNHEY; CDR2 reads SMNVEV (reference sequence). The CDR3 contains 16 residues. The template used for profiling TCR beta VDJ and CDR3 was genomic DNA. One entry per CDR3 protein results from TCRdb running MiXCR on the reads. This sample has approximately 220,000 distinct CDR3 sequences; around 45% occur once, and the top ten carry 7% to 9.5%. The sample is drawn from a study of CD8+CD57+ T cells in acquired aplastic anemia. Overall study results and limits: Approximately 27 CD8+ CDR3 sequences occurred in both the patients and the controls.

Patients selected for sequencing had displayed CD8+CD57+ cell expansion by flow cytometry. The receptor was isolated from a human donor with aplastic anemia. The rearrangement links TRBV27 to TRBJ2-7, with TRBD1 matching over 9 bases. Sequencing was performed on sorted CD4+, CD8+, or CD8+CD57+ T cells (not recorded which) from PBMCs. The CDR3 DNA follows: TGTGCCAGCAGCCCCTCGACCGGGGACAGGGCCTACGAGCAGTACTTC. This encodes CASSPSTGDRAYEQYF.